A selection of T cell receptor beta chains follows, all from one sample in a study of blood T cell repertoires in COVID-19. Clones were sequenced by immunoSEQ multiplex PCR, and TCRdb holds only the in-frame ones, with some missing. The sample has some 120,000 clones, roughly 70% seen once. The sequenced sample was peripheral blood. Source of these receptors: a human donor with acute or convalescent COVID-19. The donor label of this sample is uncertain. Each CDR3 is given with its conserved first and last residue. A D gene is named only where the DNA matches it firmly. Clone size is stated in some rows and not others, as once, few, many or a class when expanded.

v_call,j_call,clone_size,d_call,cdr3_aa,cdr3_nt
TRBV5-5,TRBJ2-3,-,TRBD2,CASSLGTSGGLTQYF,TGTGCCAGCAGCTTAGGGACTAGCGGGGGTCTGACGCAGTATTTT
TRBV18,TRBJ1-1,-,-,CASSPPARYTEAFF,TGTGCCAGCTCACCACCGGCCAGGTACACTGAAGCTTTCTTT
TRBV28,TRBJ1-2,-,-,CASRLEGYGYTF,TGTGCCAGCCGCCTCGAGGGCTATGGCTACACCTTC
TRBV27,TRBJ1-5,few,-,CASSSGYSNQPQHF,TGTGCCAGCAGTTCCGGGTACAGCAATCAGCCCCAGCATTTT
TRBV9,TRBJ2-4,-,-,CASSEGVAGTSNLYF,TGTGCCAGCAGCGAAGGGGTCGCCGGGACATCTAATTTGTACTTC
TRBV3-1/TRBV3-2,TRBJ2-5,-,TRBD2,CASSQRGRETQYF,TGTGCCAGCAGCCAGCGGGGGAGAGAGACCCAGTACTTC
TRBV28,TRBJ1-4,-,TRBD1,CASSTGGEANEKLFF,TGTGCCAGCAGTACAGGGGGCGAAGCTAATGAAAAACTGTTTTTT
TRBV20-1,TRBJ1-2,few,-,CSGSPLYGYTF,TGCAGTGGGAGTCCTCTTTATGGCTACACCTTC
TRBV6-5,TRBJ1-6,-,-,CASSSNSPLHF,TGTGCCAGCAGTTCAAATTCACCCCTCCACTTT
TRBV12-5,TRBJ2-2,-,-,CASGPIMGLVTGELFF,TGTGCTAGTGGTCCGATTATGGGGCTAGTCACCGGGGAGCTGTTTTTT
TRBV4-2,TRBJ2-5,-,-,CASSQGPGLEYQETQYF,TGTGCCAGCAGCCAAGGACCGGGACTTGAGTACCAAGAGACCCAGTACTTC
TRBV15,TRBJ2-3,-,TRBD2,CATSSGLGLAPIDTQYF,TGTGCCACCAGCAGTGGGCTCGGACTAGCACCTATAGATACGCAGTATTTT
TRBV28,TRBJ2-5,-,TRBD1,CASFPWVPGQGKTQYF,TGTGCCAGTTTCCCGTGGGTGCCGGGACAGGGAAAGACCCAGTACTTC
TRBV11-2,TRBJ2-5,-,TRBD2,CASSGSGLAGGLQETQYF,TGTGCCAGCAGCGGGAGCGGACTAGCGGGGGGTCTTCAAGAGACCCAGTACTTC
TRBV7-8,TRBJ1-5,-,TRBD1,CASSRQGNQPQHF,TGTGCCAGCAGCCGACAGGGGAATCAGCCCCAGCATTTT
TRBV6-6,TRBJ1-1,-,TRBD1,CASRTGGLNTEAFF,TGTGCCAGCAGGACAGGGGGATTGAACACTGAAGCTTTCTTT
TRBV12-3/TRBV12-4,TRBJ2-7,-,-,CASSRTPYEQYF,TGTGCCAGCAGTAGGACACCCTACGAGCAGTACTTC
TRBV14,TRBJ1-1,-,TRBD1,CASSPLRGRAEAFF,TGTGCCAGCAGCCCGCTCAGGGGGCGGGCGGAAGCTTTCTTT
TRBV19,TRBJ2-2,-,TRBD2,CASSPQTGGDGGELFF,TGTGCCAGTAGTCCCCAGACCGGGGGGGACGGCGGGGAGCTGTTTTTT
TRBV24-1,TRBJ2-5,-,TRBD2,CATSDPGTSGVETQYF,TGTGCCACCAGTGACCCCGGGACTAGCGGGGTAGAGACCCAGTACTTC
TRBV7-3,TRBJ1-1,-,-,CASSRQENTEAFF,TGTGCCAGCAGTCGACAGGAAAACACTGAAGCTTTCTTT
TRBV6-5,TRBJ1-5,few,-,CASSYSGGNQPQHF,TGTGCCAGCAGTTACTCTGGGGGGAATCAGCCCCAGCATTTT
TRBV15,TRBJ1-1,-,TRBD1,CATSRDTGGFTEAFF,TGTGCCACCAGCAGAGATACAGGGGGCTTCACTGAAGCTTTCTTT
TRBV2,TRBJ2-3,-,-,CASSGPRTVQYF,TGTGCCAGCAGTGGCCCTAGAACCGTGCAGTATTTT
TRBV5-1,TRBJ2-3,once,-,CASSLLGGNTDTQYF,TGCGCCAGCAGCCTCCTCGGGGGTAACACAGATACGCAGTATTTT
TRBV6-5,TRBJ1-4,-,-,CASSPRGNVGEKLFF,TGTGCCAGCAGCCCACGGGGGAACGTAGGAGAAAAACTGTTTTTT
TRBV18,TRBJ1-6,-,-,CASSPPGSPLHF,TGTGCCAGCTCACCGCCGGGATCACCCCTCCACTTT
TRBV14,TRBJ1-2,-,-,CASSWGGANYGYTF,TGTGCCAGCAGCTGGGGGGGCGCTAACTATGGCTACACCTTC
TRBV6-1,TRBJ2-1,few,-,CASSEAPLLGPYNEQFF,TGTGCCAGCAGTGAAGCCCCTTTGTTGGGCCCCTACAATGAGCAGTTCTTC
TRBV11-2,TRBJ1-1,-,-,CASTKRTDVNTEAFF,TGTGCCAGCACCAAAAGGACAGATGTGAACACTGAAGCTTTCTTT
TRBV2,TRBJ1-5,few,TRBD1,CASSITGTGGSQPQHF,TGTGCCAGCAGTATTACCGGGACAGGGGGCAGTCAGCCCCAGCATTTT
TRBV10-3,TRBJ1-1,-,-,CAISVTQGRTEAFF,TGTGCCATCAGTGTAACTCAGGGGCGGACTGAAGCTTTCTTT
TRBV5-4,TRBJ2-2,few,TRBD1,CASSPPGTGGTGELFF,TGTGCCAGCAGCCCCCCCGGGACAGGGGGGACCGGGGAGCTGTTTTTT
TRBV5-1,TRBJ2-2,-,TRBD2,CASSLTSGNTGELFF,TGCGCCAGCAGCTTGACTAGCGGGAACACCGGGGAGCTGTTTTTT
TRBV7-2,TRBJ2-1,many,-,CASSLKSGNNEQFF,TGTGCCAGCAGCTTAAAGTCAGGTAACAATGAGCAGTTCTTC
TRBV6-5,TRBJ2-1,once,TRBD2,CASSYSMLAGTNEQFF,TGTGCCAGCAGTTACTCGATGCTAGCGGGAACCAATGAGCAGTTCTTC
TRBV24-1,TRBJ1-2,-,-,CATSETTGNYGYTF,TGTGCCACCAGTGAAACTACAGGGAACTATGGCTACACCTTC
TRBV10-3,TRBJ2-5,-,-,CAIKGEETQYF,TGTGCCATCAAAGGGGAAGAGACCCAGTACTTC
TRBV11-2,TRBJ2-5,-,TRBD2,CASRGGGQETQYF,TGTGCCAGTCGGGGGGGAGGGCAAGAGACCCAGTACTTC
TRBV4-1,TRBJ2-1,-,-,CASRAVGRKNNEQFF,TGCGCCAGCAGGGCCGTTGGCAGGAAAAACAATGAGCAGTTCTTC
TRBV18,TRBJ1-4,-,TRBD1,CASSPQGAGEKLFF,TGTGCCAGCTCACCACAGGGGGCTGGTGAAAAACTGTTTTTT
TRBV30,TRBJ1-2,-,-,CAWSVLKVNYGYTF,TGTGCCTGGAGTGTACTTAAAGTTAACTATGGCTACACCTTC
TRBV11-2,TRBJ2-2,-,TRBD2,CASSPLAGITGELFF,TGTGCCAGCAGTCCCCTAGCGGGGATCACCGGGGAGCTGTTTTTT
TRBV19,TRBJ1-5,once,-,CASSRDRNNQPQHF,TGTGCCAGTAGTCGTGACAGGAACAATCAGCCCCAGCATTTT
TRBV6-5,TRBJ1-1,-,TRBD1,CASTPPPRGATEAFF,TGTGCCAGCACACCGCCGCCCAGGGGGGCCACTGAAGCTTTCTTT
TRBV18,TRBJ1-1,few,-,CASSHGQLMNTEAFF,TGTGCCAGCTCACATGGACAGCTAATGAACACTGAAGCTTTCTTT
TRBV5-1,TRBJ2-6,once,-,CASSFGGPGVGGANVLTF,TGCGCCAGCAGCTTTGGAGGTCCTGGGGTAGGTGGGGCCAACGTCCTGACTTTC
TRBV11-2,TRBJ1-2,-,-,CASSLDLMGAGGYTF,TGTGCCAGCAGCTTAGATCTAATGGGGGCGGGTGGCTACACCTTC
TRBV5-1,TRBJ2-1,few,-,CASSLLGVTYNEQFF,TGCGCCAGCAGCTTGCTAGGGGTGACCTACAATGAGCAGTTCTTC
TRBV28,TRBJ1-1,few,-,CEAGGRNTEAFF,TGCGAGGCCGGGGGGAGGAACACTGAAGCTTTCTTT
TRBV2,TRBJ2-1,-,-,CASSDVGGVEQFF,TGTGCCAGCAGTGATGTAGGCGGAGTTGAGCAGTTCTTC
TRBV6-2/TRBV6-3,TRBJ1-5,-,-,CASSYEPGEVNQPQHF,TGTGCCAGCAGTTACGAGCCAGGGGAAGTCAATCAGCCCCAGCATTTT